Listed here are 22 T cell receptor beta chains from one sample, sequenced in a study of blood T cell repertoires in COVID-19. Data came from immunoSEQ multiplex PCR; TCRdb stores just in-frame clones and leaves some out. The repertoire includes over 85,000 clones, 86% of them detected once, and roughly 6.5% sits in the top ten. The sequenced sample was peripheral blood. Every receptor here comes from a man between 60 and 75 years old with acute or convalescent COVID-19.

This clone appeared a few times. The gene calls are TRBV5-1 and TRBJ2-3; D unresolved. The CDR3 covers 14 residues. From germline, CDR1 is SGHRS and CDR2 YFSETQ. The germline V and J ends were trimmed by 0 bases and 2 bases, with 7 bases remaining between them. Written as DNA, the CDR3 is TGCGCCAGCAGCTTGGAATCGGTCACAGATACGCAGTATTTT. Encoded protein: CASSLESVTDTQYF.

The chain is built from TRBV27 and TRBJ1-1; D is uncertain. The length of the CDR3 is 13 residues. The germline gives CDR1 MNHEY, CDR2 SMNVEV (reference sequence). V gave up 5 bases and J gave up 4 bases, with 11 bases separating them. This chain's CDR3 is CASSREGVTEAFF. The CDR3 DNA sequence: TGTGCCAGCAGTCGGGAGGGAGTCACTGAAGCTTTCTTT.

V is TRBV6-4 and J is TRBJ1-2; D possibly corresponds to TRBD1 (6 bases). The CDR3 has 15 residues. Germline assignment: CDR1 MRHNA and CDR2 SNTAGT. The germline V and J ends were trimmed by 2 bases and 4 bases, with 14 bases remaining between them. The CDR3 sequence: CASSDPQDRRYGYTF. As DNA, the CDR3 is TGTGCCAGCAGTGACCCTCAGGACAGACGCTATGGCTACACCTTC.

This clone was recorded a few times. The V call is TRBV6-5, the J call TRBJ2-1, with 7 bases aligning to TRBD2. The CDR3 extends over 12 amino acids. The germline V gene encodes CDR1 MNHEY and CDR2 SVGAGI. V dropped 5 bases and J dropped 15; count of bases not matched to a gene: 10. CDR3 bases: TGTGCCAGCAGTAACCTCCGGGACTACCGGTTCTTC. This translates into CASSNLRDYRFF.

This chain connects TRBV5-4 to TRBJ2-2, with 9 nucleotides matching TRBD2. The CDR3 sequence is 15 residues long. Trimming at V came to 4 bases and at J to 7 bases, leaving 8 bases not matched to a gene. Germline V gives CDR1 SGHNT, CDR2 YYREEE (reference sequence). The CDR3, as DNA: TGTGCCAGCAGCCGAGCGGGGGGCTTACTCGGGGAGCTGTTTTTT. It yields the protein CASSRAGGLLGELFF.

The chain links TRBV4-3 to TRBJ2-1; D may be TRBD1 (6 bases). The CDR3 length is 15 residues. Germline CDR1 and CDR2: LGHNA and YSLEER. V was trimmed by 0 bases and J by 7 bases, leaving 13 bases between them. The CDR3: CASSQDFGRGNEQFF. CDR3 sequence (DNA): TGCGCCAGCAGCCAAGATTTCGGCAGGGGTAATGAGCAGTTCTTC.

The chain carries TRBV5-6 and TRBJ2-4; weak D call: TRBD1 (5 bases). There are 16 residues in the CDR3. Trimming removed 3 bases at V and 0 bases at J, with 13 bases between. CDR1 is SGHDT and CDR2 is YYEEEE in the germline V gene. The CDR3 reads CASSSWTTLAKNIQYF. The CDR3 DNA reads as TGTGCCAGCAGCTCTTGGACAACCCTAGCCAAAAACATTCAGTACTTC.

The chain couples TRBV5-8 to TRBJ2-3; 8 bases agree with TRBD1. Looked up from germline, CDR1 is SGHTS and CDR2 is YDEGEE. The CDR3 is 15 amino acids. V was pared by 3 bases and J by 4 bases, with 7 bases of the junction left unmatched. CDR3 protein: CASSSTGGGADTQYF. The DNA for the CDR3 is TGTGCCAGCAGCTCAACAGGGGGTGGGGCAGATACGCAGTATTTT.

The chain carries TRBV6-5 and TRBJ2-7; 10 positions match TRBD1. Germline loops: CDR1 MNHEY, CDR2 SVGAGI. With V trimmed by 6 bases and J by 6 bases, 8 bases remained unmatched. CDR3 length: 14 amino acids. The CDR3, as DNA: TGTGCCAGCAGAGGGACAGGGGCCACCGCCGAGCAGTACTTC. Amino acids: CASRGTGATAEQYF.

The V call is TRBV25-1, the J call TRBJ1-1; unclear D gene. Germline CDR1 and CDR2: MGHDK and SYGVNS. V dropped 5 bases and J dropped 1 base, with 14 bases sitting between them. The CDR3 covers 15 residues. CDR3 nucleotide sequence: TGTGCCAGCAGTCTTCCGGGAGCAGCGAACACTGAAGCTTTCTTT. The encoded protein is CASSLPGAANTEAFF.

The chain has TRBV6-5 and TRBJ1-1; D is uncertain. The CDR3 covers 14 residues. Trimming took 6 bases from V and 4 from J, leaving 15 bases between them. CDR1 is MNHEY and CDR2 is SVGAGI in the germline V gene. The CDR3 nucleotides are TGTGCCAGCAGGGCCGTGCCAGGTGCCACTGAAGCTTTCTTT. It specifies CASRAVPGATEAFF.

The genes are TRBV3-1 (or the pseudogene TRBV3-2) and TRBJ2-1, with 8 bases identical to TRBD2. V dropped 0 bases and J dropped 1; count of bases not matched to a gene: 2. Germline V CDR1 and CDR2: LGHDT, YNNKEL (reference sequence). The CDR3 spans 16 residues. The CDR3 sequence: CASSQELAGSYNEQFF. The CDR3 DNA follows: TGTGCCAGCAGCCAAGAGTTAGCGGGATCCTACAATGAGCAGTTCTTC.

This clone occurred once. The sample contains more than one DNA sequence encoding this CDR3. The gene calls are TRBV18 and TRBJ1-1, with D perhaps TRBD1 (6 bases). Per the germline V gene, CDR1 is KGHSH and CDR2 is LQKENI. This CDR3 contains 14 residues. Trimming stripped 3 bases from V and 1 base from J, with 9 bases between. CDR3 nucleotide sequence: TGTGCCAGCTCACCGGGACAAGGGAACACTGAAGCTTTCTTT. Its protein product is CASSPGQGNTEAFF.

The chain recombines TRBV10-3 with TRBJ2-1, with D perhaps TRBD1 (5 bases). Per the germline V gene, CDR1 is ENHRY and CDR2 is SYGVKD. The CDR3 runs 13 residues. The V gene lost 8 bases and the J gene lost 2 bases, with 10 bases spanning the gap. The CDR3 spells CAIWQGPYNEQFF. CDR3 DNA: TGTGCCATCTGGCAGGGTCCCTACAATGAGCAGTTCTTC.

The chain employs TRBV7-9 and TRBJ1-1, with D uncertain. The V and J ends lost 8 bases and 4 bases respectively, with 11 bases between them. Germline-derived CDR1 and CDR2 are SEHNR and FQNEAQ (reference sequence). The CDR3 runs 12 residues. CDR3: CASGGRITEAFF. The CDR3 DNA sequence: TGTGCCAGCGGCGGTCGAATCACTGAAGCTTTCTTT.

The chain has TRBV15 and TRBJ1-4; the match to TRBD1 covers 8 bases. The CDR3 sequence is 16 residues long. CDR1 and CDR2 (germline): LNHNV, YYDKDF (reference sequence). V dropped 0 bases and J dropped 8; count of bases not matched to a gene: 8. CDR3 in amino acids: CATSRDVQGAFEKLFF. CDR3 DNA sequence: TGTGCCACCAGCAGAGATGTGCAGGGGGCTTTCGAAAAACTGTTTTTT.

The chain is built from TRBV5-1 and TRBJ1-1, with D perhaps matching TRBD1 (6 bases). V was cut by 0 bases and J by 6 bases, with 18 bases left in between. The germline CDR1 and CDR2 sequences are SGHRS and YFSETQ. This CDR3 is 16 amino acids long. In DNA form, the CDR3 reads TGCGCCAGCAGCTTGGAATGGGGGCGAGGAGGCGCTGAAGCTTTCTTT. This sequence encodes CASSLEWGRGGAEAFF.

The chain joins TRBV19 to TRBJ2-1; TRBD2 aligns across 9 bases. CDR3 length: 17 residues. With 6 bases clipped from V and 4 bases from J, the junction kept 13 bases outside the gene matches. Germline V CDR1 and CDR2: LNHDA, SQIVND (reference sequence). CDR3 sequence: CASSRKIAGAGYNEQFF. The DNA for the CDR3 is TGTGCCAGTAGCCGAAAAATAGCGGGGGCCGGATACAATGAGCAGTTCTTC.

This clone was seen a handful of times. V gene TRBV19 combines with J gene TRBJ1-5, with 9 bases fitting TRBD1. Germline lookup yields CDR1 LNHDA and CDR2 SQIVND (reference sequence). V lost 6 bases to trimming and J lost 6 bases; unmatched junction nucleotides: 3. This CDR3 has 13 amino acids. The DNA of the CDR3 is TGTGCCAGTAGAGACAGGGGGTCTCAGCCCCAGCATTTT. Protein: CASRDRGSQPQHF.

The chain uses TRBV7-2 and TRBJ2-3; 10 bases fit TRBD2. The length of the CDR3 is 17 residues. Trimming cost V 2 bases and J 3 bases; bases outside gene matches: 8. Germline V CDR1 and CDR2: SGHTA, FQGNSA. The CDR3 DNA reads TGTGCCAGCAGCTTAACGTCAGCGGGGGGGCTAACAGATACGCAGTATTTT. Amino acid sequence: CASSLTSAGGLTDTQYF.

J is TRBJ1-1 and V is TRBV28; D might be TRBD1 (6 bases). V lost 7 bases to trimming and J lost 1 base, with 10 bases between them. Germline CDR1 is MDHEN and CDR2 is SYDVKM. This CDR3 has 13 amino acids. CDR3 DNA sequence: TGTGCCAGCAAGGACAGAGGGAACACTGAAGCTTTCTTT. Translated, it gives CASKDRGNTEAFF.

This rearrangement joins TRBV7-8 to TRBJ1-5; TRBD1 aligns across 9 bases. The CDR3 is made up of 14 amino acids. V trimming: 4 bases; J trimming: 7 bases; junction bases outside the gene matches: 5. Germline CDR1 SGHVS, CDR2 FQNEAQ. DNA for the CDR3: TGTGCCAGCAGCTCACAGGGGGCTTGGCAGCCCCAGCATTTT. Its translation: CASSSQGAWQPQHF.